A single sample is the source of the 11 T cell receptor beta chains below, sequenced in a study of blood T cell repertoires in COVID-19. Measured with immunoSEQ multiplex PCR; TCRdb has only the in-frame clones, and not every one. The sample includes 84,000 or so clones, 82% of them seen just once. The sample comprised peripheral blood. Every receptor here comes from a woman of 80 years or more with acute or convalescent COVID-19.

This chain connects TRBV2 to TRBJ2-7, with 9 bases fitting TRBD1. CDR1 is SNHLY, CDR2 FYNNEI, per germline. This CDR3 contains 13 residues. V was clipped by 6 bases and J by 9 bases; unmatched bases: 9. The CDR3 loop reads CASRDGTGSVQYF. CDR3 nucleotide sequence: TGTGCCAGCAGAGATGGGACAGGGTCGGTGCAGTACTTC.

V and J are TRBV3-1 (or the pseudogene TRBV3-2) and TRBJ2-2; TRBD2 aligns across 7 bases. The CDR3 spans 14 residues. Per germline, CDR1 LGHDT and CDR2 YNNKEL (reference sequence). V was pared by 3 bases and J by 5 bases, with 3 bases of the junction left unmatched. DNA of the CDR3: TGTGCCAGCAGCCAGTCGGGGGGAACCGGGGAGCTGTTTTTT. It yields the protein CASSQSGGTGELFF.

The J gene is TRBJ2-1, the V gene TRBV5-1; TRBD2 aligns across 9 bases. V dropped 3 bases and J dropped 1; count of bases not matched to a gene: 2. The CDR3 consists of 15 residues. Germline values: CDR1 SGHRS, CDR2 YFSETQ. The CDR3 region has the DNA TGCGCCAGCAGCTCGAGCGGGGGGTCCTACAATGAGCAGTTCTTC. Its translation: CASSSSGGSYNEQFF.

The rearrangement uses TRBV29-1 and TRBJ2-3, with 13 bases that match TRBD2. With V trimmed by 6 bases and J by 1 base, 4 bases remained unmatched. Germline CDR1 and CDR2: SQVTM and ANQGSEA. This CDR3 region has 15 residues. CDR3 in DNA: TGCAGCGTGAAAACTAGCGGGGGGGGCACAGATACGCAGTATTTT. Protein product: CSVKTSGGGTDTQYF.

The CDR3 reads CASRQESYEQYF. The CDR3, as DNA: TGTGCCAGCAGACAGGAATCCTACGAGCAGTACTTC. The chain employs TRBV6-5 and TRBJ2-7; TRBD1 is a possible D gene (5 bases). This CDR3 region has 12 residues. Germline loops: CDR1 MNHEY, CDR2 SVGAGI. V was trimmed by 6 bases and J by 1 base, leaving 7 bases between them.

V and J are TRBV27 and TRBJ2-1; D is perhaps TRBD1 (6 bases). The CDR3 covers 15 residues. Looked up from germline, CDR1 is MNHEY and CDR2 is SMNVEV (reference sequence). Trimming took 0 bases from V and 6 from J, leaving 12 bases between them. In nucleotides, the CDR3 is TGTGCCAGCAGTTTATCACTGGGGGCGGGCAATGAGCAGTTCTTC. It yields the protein CASSLSLGAGNEQFF.

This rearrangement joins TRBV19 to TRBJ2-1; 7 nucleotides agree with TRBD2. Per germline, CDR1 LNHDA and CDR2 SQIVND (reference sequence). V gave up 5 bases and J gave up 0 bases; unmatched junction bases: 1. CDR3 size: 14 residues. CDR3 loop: CASSAGVSYNEQFF. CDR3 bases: TGTGCCAGTAGTGCGGGAGTCTCCTACAATGAGCAGTTCTTC.

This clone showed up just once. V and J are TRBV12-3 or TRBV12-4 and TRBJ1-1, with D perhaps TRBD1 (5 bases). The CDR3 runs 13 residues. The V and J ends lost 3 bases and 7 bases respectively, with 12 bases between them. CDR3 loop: CASSFRGTGEAFF. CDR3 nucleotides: TGTGCCAGCAGTTTCCGCGGGACCGGTGAAGCTTTCTTT.

CDR3 protein: CASSLTGLDNEQFF. As DNA, the CDR3 is TGTGCCAGCAGCCTAACGGGACTTGACAATGAGCAGTTCTTC. The chain joins TRBV7-9 to TRBJ2-1; D might be TRBD2 (6 bases). The germline gives CDR1 SEHNR, CDR2 FQNEAQ (reference sequence). The CDR3 sequence is 14 residues long. The V end lost 5 bases, the J end lost 5 bases, and 13 bases lay between the germline ends.

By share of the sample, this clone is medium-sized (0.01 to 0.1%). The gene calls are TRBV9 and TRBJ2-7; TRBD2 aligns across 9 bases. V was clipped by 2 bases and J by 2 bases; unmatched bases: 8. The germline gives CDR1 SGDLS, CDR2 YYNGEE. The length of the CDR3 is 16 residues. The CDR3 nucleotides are TGTGCCAGCAGCGTGGCTAGCGGGATAGCGGCCTACGAGCAGTACTTC. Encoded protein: CASSVASGIAAYEQYF.

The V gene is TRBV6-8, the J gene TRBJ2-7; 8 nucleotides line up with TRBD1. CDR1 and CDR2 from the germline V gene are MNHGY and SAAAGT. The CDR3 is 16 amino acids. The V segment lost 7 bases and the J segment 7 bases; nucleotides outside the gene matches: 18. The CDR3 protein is CASNKGGGQGNREQYF. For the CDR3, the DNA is TGTGCCAGCAACAAAGGGGGCGGACAGGGAAATCGGGAGCAGTACTTC.